This T cell receptor beta chain was documented in a study of T cells in Graves' hyperthyroidism and ophthalmopathy. Study findings and constraints: Most expanded thyroid clonotypes above 0.001 also appeared in blood. For ophthalmopathy, model prediction preceded onset by a median around 7 months.

Germline CDR1 reads KGHDR; CDR2 reads SFDVKD. V was clipped by 7 bases and J by 2 bases; unmatched bases: 16. The CDR3 contains 18 residues. Amplification targeted TCR beta CDR3 regions from RNA transcripts. HTBI primers were the set used in a first-round RT-PCR of the TCR CDR3. TCRdb analysed the multiplex PCR reads with MiXCR anew, one entry per CDR3 protein. This sample yields approximately 710,000 distinct CDR3 sequences, of which 17% are seen a single time; around 15% belongs to the top ten. This clonotype has at least ten counts. What it binds is unknown. V and J are TRBV24-1 and TRBJ2-7; TRBD1 aligns across 10 bases. This TCR derives from a man aged 50 or older with Graves' hyperthyroidism. The specimen sequenced was blood. The CDR3 reads CATRRCEADRGLPYEQYF. CDR3 DNA sequence: TGTGCCACCAGAAGATGCGAGGCAGACAGGGGGCTTCCCTACGAGCAGTACTTC.